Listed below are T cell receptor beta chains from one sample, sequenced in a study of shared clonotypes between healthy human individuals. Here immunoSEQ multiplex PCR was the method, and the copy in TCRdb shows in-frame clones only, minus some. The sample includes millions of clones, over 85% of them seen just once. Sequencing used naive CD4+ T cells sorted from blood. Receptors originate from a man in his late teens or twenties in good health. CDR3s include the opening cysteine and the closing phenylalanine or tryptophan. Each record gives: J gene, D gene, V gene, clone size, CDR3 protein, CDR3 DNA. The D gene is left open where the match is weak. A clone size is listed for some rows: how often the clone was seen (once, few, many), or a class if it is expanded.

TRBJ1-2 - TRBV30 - CAWSRDRWGYTF TGTGCCTGGAGCAGGGACCGCTGGGGCTACACCTTC
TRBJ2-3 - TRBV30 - CAWSWGVDTQYF TGTGCCTGGAGTTGGGGGGTAGATACGCAGTATTTT
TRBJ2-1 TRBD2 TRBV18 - CASSPGAGGVGEQFF TGTGCCAGCTCACCAGGTGCGGGAGGCGTAGGTGAGCAGTTCTTC
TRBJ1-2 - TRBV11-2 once CASSLDRGDGGYGYTF TGTGCCAGCAGCTTAGATCGGGGGGACGGAGGCTATGGCTACACCTTC
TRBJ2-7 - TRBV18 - CASSLGQTYEQYF TGTGCCAGCTCGCTTGGACAGACCTACGAGCAGTACTTC
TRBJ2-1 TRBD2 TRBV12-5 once CASGPSGRANNEQFF TGTGCTAGTGGCCCTAGCGGGAGGGCCAACAATGAGCAGTTCTTC
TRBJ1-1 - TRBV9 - CASSVGRMNTEAFF TGTGCCAGCAGCGTAGGGCGGATGAACACTGAAGCTTTCTTT
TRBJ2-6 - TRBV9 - CASSVTGPGAGANVLTF TGTGCCAGCAGCGTAACGGGTCCAGGGGCTGGGGCCAACGTCCTGACTTTC
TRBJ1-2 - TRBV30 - CAWRRPGAYGYTF TGTGCCTGGAGAAGGCCAGGGGCGTATGGCTACACCTTC
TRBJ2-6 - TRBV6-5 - CASGNSGANVLTF TGTGCCAGCGGGAACTCTGGGGCCAACGTCCTGACTTTC
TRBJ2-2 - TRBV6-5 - CASSTGSGELFF TGTGCCAGCAGTACAGGGTCCGGGGAGCTGTTTTTT
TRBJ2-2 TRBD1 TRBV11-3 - CASSLGTGGTGELFF TGTGCCAGCAGCCTGGGGACAGGGGGCACCGGGGAGCTGTTTTTT
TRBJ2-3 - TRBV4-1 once CASSQDRRLDTQYF TGCGCCAGCAGCCAAGATCGACGATTAGATACGCAGTATTTT
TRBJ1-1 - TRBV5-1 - CASSLGQEVNAEAFF TGCGCCAGCAGCTTGGGACAGGAAGTGAACGCTGAAGCTTTCTTT
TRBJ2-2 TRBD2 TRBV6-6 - CASSPLAGGDTGELFF TGTGCCAGCAGTCCCCTAGCGGGAGGAGACACCGGGGAGCTGTTTTTT
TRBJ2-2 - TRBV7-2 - CASSPTSITGELFF TGTGCCAGCAGCCCGACTAGTATCACCGGGGAGCTGTTTTTT
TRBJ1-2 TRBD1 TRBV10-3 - CAISEGQGVYGYTF TGTGCCATCAGTGAAGGACAGGGAGTCTATGGCTACACCTTC
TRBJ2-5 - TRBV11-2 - CASSSQRETQYF TGTGCCAGCAGCTCGCAACGAGAGACCCAGTACTTC
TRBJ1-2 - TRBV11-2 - CASSPLGGVYGYTF TGTGCCAGCAGCCCCCTCGGGGGGGTGTATGGCTACACCTTC
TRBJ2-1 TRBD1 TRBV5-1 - CASSSGTGGYNEQFF TGCGCCAGCAGCTCCGGGACAGGCGGGTATAATGAGCAGTTCTTC
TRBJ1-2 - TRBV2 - CASTLGPNYGYTF TGTGCCAGCACGCTGGGTCCTAACTATGGCTACACCTTC
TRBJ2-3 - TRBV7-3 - CASSAAGADTQYF TGTGCCAGCAGCGCCGCGGGCGCAGATACGCAGTATTTT
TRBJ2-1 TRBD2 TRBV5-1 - CASSSGLAGGRVDEQFF TGCGCCAGCAGCTCCGGACTAGCGGGGGGAAGGGTTGATGAGCAGTTCTTC
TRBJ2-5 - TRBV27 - CASSYRAIGTQYF TGTGCCAGCAGTTACAGGGCCATAGGGACCCAGTACTTC
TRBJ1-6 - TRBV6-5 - CASSYLGLNSPLHF TGTGCCAGCAGTTACCTCGGACTGAATTCACCCCTCCACTTT
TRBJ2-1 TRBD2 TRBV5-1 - CASSFRGGDEQFF TGCGCCAGCAGCTTTAGGGGAGGGGATGAGCAGTTCTTC
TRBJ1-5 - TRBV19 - CASSIEGGVNQPQHF TGTGCCAGTAGTATTGAGGGTGGCGTCAATCAGCCCCAGCATTTT
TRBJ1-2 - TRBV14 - CASSHGGSGLYGYTF TGTGCCAGCAGCCATGGGGGTAGCGGTTTGTATGGCTACACCTTC
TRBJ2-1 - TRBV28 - CASSSGQFYNEQFF TGTGCCAGCAGTTCGGGACAATTCTACAATGAGCAGTTCTTC
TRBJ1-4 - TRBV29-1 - CSVAHVGATNEKLFF TGCAGCGTTGCCCATGTGGGAGCAACTAATGAAAAACTGTTTTTT
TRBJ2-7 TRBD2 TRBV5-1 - CASRTSATYEQYF TGCGCCAGTAGGACTAGCGCGACCTACGAGCAGTACTTC
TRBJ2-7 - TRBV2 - CASTLVAMGYEQYF TGTGCCAGCACCCTAGTCGCAATGGGGTACGAGCAGTACTTC
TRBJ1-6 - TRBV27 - CASSLYGSPLHF TGTGCCAGCAGTTTATATGGCTCACCCCTCCACTTT
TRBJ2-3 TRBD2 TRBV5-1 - CASSGTSGSDTQYF TGCGCCAGCAGCGGGACTAGCGGGTCAGATACGCAGTATTTT
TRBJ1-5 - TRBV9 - CASSVVASSWVQPQHF TGTGCCAGCAGCGTAGTGGCCTCCTCATGGGTGCAGCCCCAGCATTTT
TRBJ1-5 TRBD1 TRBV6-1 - CASRDGTVINQPQHF TGTGCCAGCAGAGACGGGACAGTCATCAATCAGCCCCAGCATTTT
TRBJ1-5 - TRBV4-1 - CASSQESSGTLVQPQHF TGCGCCAGCAGCCAAGAATCTTCCGGGACCCTGGTTCAGCCCCAGCATTTT
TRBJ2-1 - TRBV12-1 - CASSYYGTSGYNEQFF TGTGCCAGCAGCTATTATGGGACTAGCGGCTACAATGAGCAGTTCTTC
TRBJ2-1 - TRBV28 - CASSSGSVSAYNEQFF TGTGCCAGCAGTTCCGGATCGGTTTCGGCCTACAATGAGCAGTTCTTC
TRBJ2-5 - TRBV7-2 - CASSLGSGTQYF TGTGCCAGCAGCTTAGGTTCGGGGACCCAGTACTTC
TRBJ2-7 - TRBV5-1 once CASSSTGTEFGEQYF TGCGCCAGCAGTTCTACCGGGACCGAGTTTGGCGAGCAGTACTTC
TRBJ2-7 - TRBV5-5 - CASSLTVPSYEQYF TGTGCCAGCAGCTTGACAGTTCCCTCCTACGAGCAGTACTTC
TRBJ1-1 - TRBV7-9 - CASSLDMNTEAFF TGTGCCAGCAGCTTGGACATGAACACTGAAGCTTTCTTT
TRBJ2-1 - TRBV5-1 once CASSLGQSYNEQFF TGCGCCAGCAGCTTGGGTCAGAGTTACAATGAGCAGTTCTTC
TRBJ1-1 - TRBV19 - CASSRRQARAVAEAFF TGTGCCAGTAGTAGAAGACAGGCGAGGGCCGTGGCTGAAGCTTTCTTT
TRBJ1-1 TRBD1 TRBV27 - CASSPRGQVGRTEAFF TGTGCCAGCAGTCCCCGGGGACAGGTCGGCCGCACTGAAGCTTTCTTT
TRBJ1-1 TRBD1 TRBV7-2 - CASSLSGQIMNTEAFF TGTGCCAGCAGCTTATCGGGACAGATCATGAACACTGAAGCTTTCTTT
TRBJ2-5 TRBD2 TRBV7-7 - CASSFLPSSGSAGETQYF TGTGCTAGCAGCTTCCTTCCCTCTAGCGGGAGCGCAGGGGAGACCCAGTACTTC
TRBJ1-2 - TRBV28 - CASNTNYGYTF TGTGCCAGCAACACTAACTATGGCTACACCTTC
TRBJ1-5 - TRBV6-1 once CASSAAGSNQPQHF TGTGCCAGCAGTGCGGCAGGGAGCAATCAGCCCCAGCATTTT
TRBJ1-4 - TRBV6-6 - CASSPGRGPKEKLFF TGTGCCAGCAGCCCCGGTCGGGGGCCGAAAGAAAAACTGTTTTTT
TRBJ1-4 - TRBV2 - CASSGGPGRANEKLFF TGTGCCAGCAGTGGGGGGCCCGGAAGAGCGAATGAAAAACTGTTTTTT
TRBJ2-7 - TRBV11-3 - CASSLGSKGYEQYF TGTGCCAGCAGCTTAGGGTCGAAGGGTTACGAGCAGTACTTC
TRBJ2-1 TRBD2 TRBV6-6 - CASSPAGLSYNEQFF TGTGCCAGCAGCCCAGCGGGGCTATCCTACAATGAGCAGTTCTTC
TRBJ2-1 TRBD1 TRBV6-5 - CASSNRQGGYNEQFF TGTGCCAGCAGTAATAGACAGGGTGGGTACAATGAGCAGTTCTTC